A selection of T cell receptor beta chains follows, all from one sample in a study of patients and donors after allogeneic stem cell transplantation. TCRdb redid the calling of the RT-PCR reads with MiXCR, one entry per CDR3 protein. The repertoire consists of about a million distinct CDR3 sequences, with 15% to 20% occurring once and the leading ten covering 5% to 6.5%. The sequencing input was blood, either unsorted or a sorted T cell fraction (not recorded which). Receptor source: a human donor who was either an allogeneic HSCT recipient or a stem cell or donor lymphocyte infusion donor (not recorded which). It is not recorded whose cells these are; they may come from a transplant donor. The CDR3 runs from the conserved cysteine through the conserved F or W. The D gene is left open where the match is weak. Expanded clones are given a class, and other clones once, few, many or no size at all.

CDR3nt | CDR3aa | d_gene | j_gene | abundance | v_gene
TGTGCCAGCAGCTTCAGCAATCAGCCCCAGCATTTT | CASSFSNQPQHF | - | TRBJ1-5 | many | TRBV12-3/TRBV12-4
TGCAGTGCTAGAAAGTTGGGGACCGGGGAGCTGTTTTTT | CSARKLGTGELFF | - | TRBJ2-2 | few | TRBV20-1
TGTGCCAGCAGCTTAGGGGGTTCCACTGGGGCCAACGTCCTGACTTTC | CASSLGGSTGANVLTF | - | TRBJ2-6 | - | TRBV11-2
TGCAGTGCTAGTGATCGTTCTGGGACAGGGGCTTCCGGCTACACCTTC | CSASDRSGTGASGYTF | TRBD1 | TRBJ1-2 | - | TRBV20-1
TGCAGCGTTGGCGGAACAGGGTTCTCTGGAAACACCATATATTTT | CSVGGTGFSGNTIYF | - | TRBJ1-3 | few | TRBV29-1
TGTGCCAGTAAGGGACTAGCGGGGGACTCCTACAATGAGCAGTTCTTC | CASKGLAGDSYNEQFF | TRBD2 | TRBJ2-1 | few | TRBV19
TGCAGTGCTCCGGACAGACGACTTTTCTCTGGGGCCAACGTCCTGACTTTC | CSAPDRRLFSGANVLTF | - | TRBJ2-6 | many | TRBV20-1
TGTGCCAGCCAGACAGGGAAGACGCCAGATACGCAGTATTTT | CASQTGKTPDTQYF | TRBD1 | TRBJ2-3 | - | TRBV18
TGTGCCACCTTGGACAAGCCGAACACTGAAGCTTTCTTT | CATLDKPNTEAFF | - | TRBJ1-1 | many | TRBV10-3
TGTGCCAGCAGTAACTTGATGGTCGGCTACACCTTC | CASSNLMVGYTF | - | TRBJ1-2 | few | TRBV12-3/TRBV12-4
TGTGCCTGGAGTGGTCTGGGTACAGATACGCAGTATTTT | CAWSGLGTDTQYF | - | TRBJ2-3 | - | TRBV30
TGTGCCAGCAGCTCTGGGGAGGGAAACGATCAGCCCCAGCATTTT | CASSSGEGNDQPQHF | - | TRBJ1-5 | - | TRBV7-2
TGCGCCAGCAGCCAGGTAACAGGGGCCGATGGCTACACCTTC | CASSQVTGADGYTF | TRBD1 | TRBJ1-2 | few | TRBV4-1
TGTGCCAGCAGAAAACCGGGACTACCAGACAATGAGCAGTTCTTC | CASRKPGLPDNEQFF | TRBD2 | TRBJ2-1 | - | TRBV7-2
TGCGCCAGCAGAGCCTCCACCGGGACCCCTGGGGATACGCAGTATTTT | CASRASTGTPGDTQYF | - | TRBJ2-3 | - | TRBV10-2
TGTGCCAGCAGCAAGACAGGGAGGGAGACCCAGTACTTC | CASSKTGRETQYF | - | TRBJ2-5 | - | TRBV11-2
TGCAGTGCTAGCCGAGGGGCTGAAGCTTTCTTT | CSASRGAEAFF | - | TRBJ1-1 | - | TRBV20-1
TGTGCCATCACTCAGGGCAGGGGGATTGAGCAGTTCTTC | CAITQGRGIEQFF | TRBD1 | TRBJ2-1 | few | TRBV10-3
TGTGCCAGCAGCTTAGATCTAGCGTCTAGCACAGATACGCAGTATTTT | CASSLDLASSTDTQYF | - | TRBJ2-3 | few | TRBV7-8
TGTGCCAGCAGGCCGGGACAACCTGGCTATGGCTACACCTTC | CASRPGQPGYGYTF | - | TRBJ1-2 | - | TRBV12-3/TRBV12-4
TGCAGTGCTGGCCCGACGGAAGAGACCCAGTACTTC | CSAGPTEETQYF | - | TRBJ2-5 | - | TRBV20-1
TGTGCCAGCAGCTTAGATGGTAGCGGGACCACAGATACGCAGTATTTT | CASSLDGSGTTDTQYF | TRBD2 | TRBJ2-3 | few | TRBV7-6
TGTGCCAGCAGTTTTCAGGGGGCTCAGCCCCAGCATTTT | CASSFQGAQPQHF | TRBD1 | TRBJ1-5 | few | TRBV12-3/TRBV12-4
TGTGCCAGCAGTTACTGGCCAGGGGCCGAGGGAACTGAAGCTTTCTTT | CASSYWPGAEGTEAFF | - | TRBJ1-1 | - | TRBV6-5
TGCAGTGCTAGGGTCTTAAGTAGCGGCACCATATATTTT | CSARVLSSGTIYF | - | TRBJ1-3 | - | TRBV20-1
TGTGCCAGCACCTCGGACACGGGAAATCAGCCCCAGCATTTT | CASTSDTGNQPQHF | - | TRBJ1-5 | few | TRBV12-3/TRBV12-4
TGTGCCAGCAGTCCAAGTAATTCACCCCTCCACTTT | CASSPSNSPLHF | - | TRBJ1-6 | many | TRBV12-3/TRBV12-4
TGCGCCAGCAGGGGACAGGGGCCAACTAATGAAAAACTGTTTTTT | CASRGQGPTNEKLFF | TRBD1 | TRBJ1-4 | few | TRBV5-1